This TCR beta chain is drawn from a study of cytomegalovirus exposure and HLA in healthy donors. PCR involved 60 Vbeta and 13 Jbeta primers. Here immunoSEQ multiplex PCR was the method, and the copy in TCRdb shows in-frame clones only, minus some. This sample has under 90,000 clones; roughly 77% occur once, and the top ten carry around 2%. Study conclusions and caveats: Several V segments, TRBV6-2 and TRBV6-3 among them, could not be told apart and were dropped. As was reported, the HLA-A and HLA-B alleles of most subjects were accurately predicted from TCR beta sequences. A missense DCLRE1C variant was associated with V- and J-gene trimming of TCR beta chains in a later analysis, and an independent cohort replicated the association. Later examination showed HLA-associated TCR beta chains had greater clonal expansion than equally common others.

CDR3 length equals 16 residues. Per germline, CDR1 SGDLS and CDR2 YYNGEE. V was clipped by 2 bases and J by 4 bases; unmatched bases: 4. As for this clone: Its antigen is not identified.

The sequence came from a man aged 40-55 years in good health and CMV-seronegative. This chain uses TRBV9 with TRBJ2-6, with 9 bases matching TRBD1. The sequencing sample was made of PBMCs. The CDR3 DNA reads TGTGCCAGCAGCGTGGACAGGGGTTCGGGGGCCAACGTCCTGACTTTC. Its translation is CASSVDRGSGANVLTF.